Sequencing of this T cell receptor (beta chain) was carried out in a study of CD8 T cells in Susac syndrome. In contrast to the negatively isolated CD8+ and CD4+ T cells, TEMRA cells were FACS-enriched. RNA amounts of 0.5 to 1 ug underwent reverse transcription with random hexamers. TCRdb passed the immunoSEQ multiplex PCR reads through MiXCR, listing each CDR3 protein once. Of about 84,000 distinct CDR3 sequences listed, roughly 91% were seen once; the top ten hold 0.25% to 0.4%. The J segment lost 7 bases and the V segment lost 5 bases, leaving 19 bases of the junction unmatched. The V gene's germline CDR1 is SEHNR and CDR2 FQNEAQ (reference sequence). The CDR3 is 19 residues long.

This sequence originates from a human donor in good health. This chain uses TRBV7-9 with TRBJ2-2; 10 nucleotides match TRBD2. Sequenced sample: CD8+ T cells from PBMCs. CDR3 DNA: TGTGCCAGCAGCGGAATCCAGAGAACTAGCGGGGAAGAGGTCGGGGAGCTGTTTTTT. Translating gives CASSGIQRTSGEEVGELFF.